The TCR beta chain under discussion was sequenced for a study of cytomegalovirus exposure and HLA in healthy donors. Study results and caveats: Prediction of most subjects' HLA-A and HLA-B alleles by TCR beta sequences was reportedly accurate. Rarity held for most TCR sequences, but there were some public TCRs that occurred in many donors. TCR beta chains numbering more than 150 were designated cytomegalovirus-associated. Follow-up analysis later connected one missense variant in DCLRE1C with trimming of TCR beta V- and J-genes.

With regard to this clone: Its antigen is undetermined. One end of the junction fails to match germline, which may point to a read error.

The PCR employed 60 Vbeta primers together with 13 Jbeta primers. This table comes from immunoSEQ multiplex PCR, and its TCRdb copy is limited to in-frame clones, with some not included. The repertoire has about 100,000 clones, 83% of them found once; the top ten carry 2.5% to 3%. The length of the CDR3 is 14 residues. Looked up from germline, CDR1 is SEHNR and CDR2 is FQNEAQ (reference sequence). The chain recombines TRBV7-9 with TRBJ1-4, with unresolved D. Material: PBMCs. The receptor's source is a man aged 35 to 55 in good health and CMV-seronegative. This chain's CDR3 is CSSSLIGVNEKLFF. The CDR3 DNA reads TGTTCCAGCAGCTTAATCGGGGTTAATGAAAAACTGTTTTTT. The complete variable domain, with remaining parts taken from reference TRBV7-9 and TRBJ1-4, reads DTGVSQNPRHKITKRGQNVTFRCDPISEHNRLYWYRQTLGQGPEFLTYFQNEAQLEKSRLLSDRFSAERPKGSFSTLEIQRTEQGDSAMYLCSSSLIGVNEKLFFGSGTQLSVL.